Listed below are T cell receptor beta chains from one sample, sequenced in a study of beta chain features in type 1 diabetes. Profiling relied on immunoSEQ multiplex PCR, and the TCRdb table lists in-frame clones only, not all of them. The sample records some 9,800 clones, approximately 80% being singletons. Material: Tregs from blood. The receptors derive from a woman under 30 in good health. CDR3s include the opening cysteine and the closing phenylalanine or tryptophan. D genes are given only for firm matches. Clone size is not always given. Where it is, it says once, few, many or a class for expanded clones.

J: TRBJ1-5
size: NA
V: TRBV25-1
D: NA
DNA: TGTGCCAGCAGTCCAAGGGGGGGGGATCAGCCCCAGCATTTT
CDR3: CASSPRGGDQPQHF

J: TRBJ2-1
size: few
V: TRBV5-1
D: TRBD2
DNA: TGCGCCAGCAGCTTGGTGGGGGGGGCCTACAATGAGCAGTTCTTC
CDR3: CASSLVGGAYNEQFF

J: TRBJ1-1
size: NA
V: TRBV11-2
D: TRBD1
DNA: TGTGCCAGCAGCTTGGAGCGGCAGGGGGCAAGGAGTAAGGACACTGAAGCTTTCTTT
CDR3: CASSLERQGARSKDTEAFF

J: TRBJ1-2
size: NA
V: TRBV16
D: NA
DNA: TGTGCCAGCAGCCAACAGGGGAACTATGGCTACACCTTC
CDR3: CASSQQGNYGYTF

J: TRBJ1-2
size: few
V: TRBV6-1
D: TRBD1
DNA: TGTGCCAGCAGCCCGGGACAGAGCGATGGCTACACCTTC
CDR3: CASSPGQSDGYTF

J: TRBJ2-3
size: NA
V: TRBV11-2
D: TRBD2
DNA: TGTGCCAGCAGCTCCCACCGACTAGCGGGAGGCCCACGTACGCAGTATTTT
CDR3: CASSSHRLAGGPRTQYF

J: TRBJ2-7
size: few
V: TRBV5-1
D: TRBD1
DNA: TGCGCCAGCAGCGCGACAGGGGAGCAGTACTTC
CDR3: CASSATGEQYF

J: TRBJ2-6
size: few
V: TRBV6-6
D: NA
DNA: TGTGCCAGCAGTCCCCGAGGGGGCTCTGGGGCCAACGTCCTGACTTTC
CDR3: CASSPRGGSGANVLTF

J: TRBJ2-1
size: NA
V: TRBV19
D: TRBD2
DNA: TGTGCCAGTAGTATAGGAGGGCGGGGGGGCCACAATGAGCAGTTCTTC
CDR3: CASSIGGRGGHNEQFF

J: TRBJ1-4
size: NA
V: TRBV6-5
D: NA
DNA: TGTGCCAGCAGTTACTCCTCGATGGGCAATGAAAAACTGTTTTTT
CDR3: CASSYSSMGNEKLFF

J: TRBJ2-2
size: NA
V: TRBV6-1
D: NA
DNA: TGTGCCAGCAGTGAGTTGAGGAACACCGGGGAGCTGTTTTTT
CDR3: CASSELRNTGELFF

J: TRBJ1-5
size: NA
V: TRBV10-2
D: NA
DNA: TGCGCCAGCAGTCGGGGAGGCAATCAGCCCCAGCATTTT
CDR3: CASSRGGNQPQHF

J: TRBJ1-5
size: NA
V: TRBV6-1
D: NA
DNA: TGTGCCAGCAGAGGACAGAGCAATCAGCCCCAGCATTTT
CDR3: CASRGQSNQPQHF

J: TRBJ1-2
size: NA
V: TRBV27
D: TRBD1
DNA: TGTGCCAGCAGAAGAACAGGGGGCCTTAACTATGGCTACACCTTC
CDR3: CASRRTGGLNYGYTF

J: TRBJ2-2
size: NA
V: TRBV7-8
D: NA
DNA: TGTGCCAGCGGGGCCAACACCGGGGAGCTGTTTTTT
CDR3: CASGANTGELFF

J: TRBJ1-1
size: NA
V: TRBV28
D: NA
DNA: TGTGCCAGCAGTTTATCAGGGGTGACTGAAGCTTTCTTT
CDR3: CASSLSGVTEAFF

J: TRBJ2-7
size: NA
V: TRBV10-3
D: NA
DNA: TGTGCCATCAGTGAGTCTTGGACACCCTACGAGCAGTACTTC
CDR3: CAISESWTPYEQYF

J: TRBJ2-1
size: few
V: TRBV5-1
D: NA
DNA: TGCGCCAGCAGCTCACTGAGTAGCTACAATGAGCAGTTCTTC
CDR3: CASSSLSSYNEQFF